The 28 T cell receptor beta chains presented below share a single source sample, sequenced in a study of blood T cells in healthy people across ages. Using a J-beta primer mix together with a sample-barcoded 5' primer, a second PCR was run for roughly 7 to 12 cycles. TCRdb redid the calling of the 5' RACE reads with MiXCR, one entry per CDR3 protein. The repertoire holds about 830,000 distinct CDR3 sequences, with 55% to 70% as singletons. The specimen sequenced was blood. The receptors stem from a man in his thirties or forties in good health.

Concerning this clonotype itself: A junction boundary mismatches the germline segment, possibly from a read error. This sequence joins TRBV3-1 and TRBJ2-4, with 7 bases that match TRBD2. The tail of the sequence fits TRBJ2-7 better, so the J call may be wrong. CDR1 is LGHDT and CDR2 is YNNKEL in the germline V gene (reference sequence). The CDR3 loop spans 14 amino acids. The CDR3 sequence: CAGSQAGSPYEQYF. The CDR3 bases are TGTGCCGGCAGCCAAGCGGGGAGCCCCTACGAGCAGTACTTC.

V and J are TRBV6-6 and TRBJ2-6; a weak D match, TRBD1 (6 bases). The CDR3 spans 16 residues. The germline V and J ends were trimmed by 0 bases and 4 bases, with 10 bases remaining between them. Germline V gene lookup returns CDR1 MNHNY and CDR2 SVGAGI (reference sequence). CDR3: CASSYSRTEGANVLTF. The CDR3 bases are TGTGCCAGCAGTTACTCTAGGACAGAGGGGGCCAACGTCCTGACTTTC.

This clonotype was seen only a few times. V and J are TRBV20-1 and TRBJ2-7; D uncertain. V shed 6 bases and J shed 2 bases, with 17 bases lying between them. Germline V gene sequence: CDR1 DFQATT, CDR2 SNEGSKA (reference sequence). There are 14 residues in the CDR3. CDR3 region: CSARPRRSPYEQYF. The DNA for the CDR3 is TGCAGTGCCCGCCCCCGTAGATCGCCCTACGAGCAGTACTTC.

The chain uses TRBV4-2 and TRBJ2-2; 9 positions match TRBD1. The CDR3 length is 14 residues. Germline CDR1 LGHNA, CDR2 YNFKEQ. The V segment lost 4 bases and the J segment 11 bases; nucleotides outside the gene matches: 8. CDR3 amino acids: CASSPQEQGAELFF. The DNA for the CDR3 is TGTGCCAGCAGCCCTCAGGAACAGGGGGCCGAGCTGTTTTTT.

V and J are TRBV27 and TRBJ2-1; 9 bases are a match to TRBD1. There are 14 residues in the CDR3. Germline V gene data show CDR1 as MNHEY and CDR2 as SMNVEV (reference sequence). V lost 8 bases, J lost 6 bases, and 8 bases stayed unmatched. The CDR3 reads CASPSPGQGNEQFF. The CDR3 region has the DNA TGTGCCAGCCCCTCCCCGGGACAGGGCAATGAGCAGTTCTTC.

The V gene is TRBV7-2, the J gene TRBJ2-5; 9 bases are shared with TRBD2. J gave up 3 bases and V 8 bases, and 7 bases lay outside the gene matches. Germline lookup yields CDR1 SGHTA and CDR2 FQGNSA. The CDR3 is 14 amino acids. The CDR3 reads CASRRQRGEETQYF. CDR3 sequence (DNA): TGTGCCAGCCGCAGACAGCGGGGGGAAGAGACCCAGTACTTC.

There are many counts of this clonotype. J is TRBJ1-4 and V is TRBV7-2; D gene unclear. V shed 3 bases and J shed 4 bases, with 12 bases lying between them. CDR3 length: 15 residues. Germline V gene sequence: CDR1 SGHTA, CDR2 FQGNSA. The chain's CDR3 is CASSFQRGRNEKLFF. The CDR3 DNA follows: TGTGCCAGCAGCTTTCAGCGAGGTCGTAATGAAAAACTGTTTTTT. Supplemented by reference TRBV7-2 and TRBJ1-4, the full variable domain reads GAGVSQSPSNKVTEKGKDVELRCDPISGHTALYWYRQSLGQGLEFLIYFQGNSAPDKSGLPSDRFSAERTGGSVSTLTIQRTQQEDSAVYLCASSFQRGRNEKLFFGSGTQLSVL.

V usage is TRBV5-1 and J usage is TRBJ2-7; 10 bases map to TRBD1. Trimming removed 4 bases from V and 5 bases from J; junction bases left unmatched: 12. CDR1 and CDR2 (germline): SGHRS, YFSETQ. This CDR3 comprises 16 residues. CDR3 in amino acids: CASSQSNGQGENEQYF. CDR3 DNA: TGCGCCAGCAGCCAATCTAACGGACAGGGGGAAAACGAGCAGTACTTC.

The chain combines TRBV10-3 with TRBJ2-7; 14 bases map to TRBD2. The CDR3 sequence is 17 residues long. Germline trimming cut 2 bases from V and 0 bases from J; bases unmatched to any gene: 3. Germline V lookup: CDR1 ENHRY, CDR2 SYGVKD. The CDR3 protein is CAISEPGLAGASYEQYF. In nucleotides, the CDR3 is TGTGCCATCAGTGAGCCGGGACTAGCGGGAGCCTCCTACGAGCAGTACTTC.

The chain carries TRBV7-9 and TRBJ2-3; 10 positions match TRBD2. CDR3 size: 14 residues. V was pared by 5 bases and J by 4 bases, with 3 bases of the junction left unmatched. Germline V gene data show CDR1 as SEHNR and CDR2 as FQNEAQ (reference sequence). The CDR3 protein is CASSPSGRSDTQYF. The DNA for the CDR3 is TGTGCCAGCAGCCCTAGCGGGAGATCAGATACGCAGTATTTT.

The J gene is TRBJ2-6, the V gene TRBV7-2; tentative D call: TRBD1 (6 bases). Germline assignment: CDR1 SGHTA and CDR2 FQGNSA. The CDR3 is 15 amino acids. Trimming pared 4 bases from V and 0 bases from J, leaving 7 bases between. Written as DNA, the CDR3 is TGTGCCAGCAGCTCGGACAGCTCTGGGGCCAACGTCCTGACTTTC. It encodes CASSSDSSGANVLTF. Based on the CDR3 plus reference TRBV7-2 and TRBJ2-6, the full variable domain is GAGVSQSPSNKVTEKGKDVELRCDPISGHTALYWYRQSLGQGLEFLIYFQGNSAPDKSGLPSDRFSAERTGGSVSTLTIQRTQQEDSAVYLCASSSDSSGANVLTFGAGSRLTVL.

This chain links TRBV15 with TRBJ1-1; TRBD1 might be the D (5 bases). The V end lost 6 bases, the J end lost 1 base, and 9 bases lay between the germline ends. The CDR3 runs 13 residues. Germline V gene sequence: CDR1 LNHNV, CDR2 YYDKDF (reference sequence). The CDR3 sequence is CATSKGANTEAFF. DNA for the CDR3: TGTGCCACCAGTAAAGGGGCGAACACTGAAGCTTTCTTT.

The CDR3 DNA reads TGTGCCGGCACATCGCAGGAGGTTTTTGGCTACACCTTC. Translation: CAGTSQEVFGYTF. This chain uses TRBV6-1 with TRBJ1-2; D uncertain. Germline loops: CDR1 MNHNS, CDR2 SASEGT. Deletions cut 11 bases from V and 7 bases from J, with 20 bases between. The CDR3 sequence is 13 residues long.

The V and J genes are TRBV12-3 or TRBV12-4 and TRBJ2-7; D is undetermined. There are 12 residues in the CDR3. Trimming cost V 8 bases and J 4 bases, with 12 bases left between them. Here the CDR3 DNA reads TGTGCCAGCGGGGATGGCTTATACGAGCAGTACTTC. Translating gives CASGDGLYEQYF.

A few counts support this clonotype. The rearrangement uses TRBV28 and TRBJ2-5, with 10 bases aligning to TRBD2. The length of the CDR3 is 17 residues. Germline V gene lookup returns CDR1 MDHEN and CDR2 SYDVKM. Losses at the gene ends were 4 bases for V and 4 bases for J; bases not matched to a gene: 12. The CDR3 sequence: CASSSPYEREGGETQYF. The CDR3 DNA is TGTGCCAGCAGTTCCCCCTACGAGCGGGAGGGCGGAGAGACCCAGTACTTC.

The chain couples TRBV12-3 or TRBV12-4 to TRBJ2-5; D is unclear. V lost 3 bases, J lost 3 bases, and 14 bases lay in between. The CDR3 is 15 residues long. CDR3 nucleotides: TGTGCCAGCAGTTTGCGGTCGGATGGGAAAGAGACCCAGTACTTC. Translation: CASSLRSDGKETQYF.

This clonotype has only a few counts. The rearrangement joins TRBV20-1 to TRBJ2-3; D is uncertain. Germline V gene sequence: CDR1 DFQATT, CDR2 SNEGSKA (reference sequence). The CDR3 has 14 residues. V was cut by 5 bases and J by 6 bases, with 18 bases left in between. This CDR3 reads CSAHSRHLMDTQYF. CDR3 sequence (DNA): TGCAGTGCTCATAGTAGACACTTGATGGATACGCAGTATTTT.

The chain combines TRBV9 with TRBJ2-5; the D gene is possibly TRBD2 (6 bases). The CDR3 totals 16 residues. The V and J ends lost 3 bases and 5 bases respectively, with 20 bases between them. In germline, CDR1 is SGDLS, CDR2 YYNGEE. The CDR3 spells CASSENRLDTWETQYF. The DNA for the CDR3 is TGTGCCAGCAGCGAAAACCGACTAGATACATGGGAGACCCAGTACTTC.

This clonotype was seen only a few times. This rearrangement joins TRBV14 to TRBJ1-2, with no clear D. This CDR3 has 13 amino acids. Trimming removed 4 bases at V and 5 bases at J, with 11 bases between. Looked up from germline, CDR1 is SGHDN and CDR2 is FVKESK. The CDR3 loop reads CASSPGRGYGYTF. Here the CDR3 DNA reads TGTGCCAGCAGCCCTGGGCGAGGATATGGCTACACCTTC.

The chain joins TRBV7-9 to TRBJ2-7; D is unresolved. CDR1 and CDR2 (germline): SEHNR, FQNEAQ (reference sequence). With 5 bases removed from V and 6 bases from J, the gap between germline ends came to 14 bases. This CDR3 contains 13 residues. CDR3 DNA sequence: TGTGCCAGCAGCGACGGACCTTGGGTCGAGCAGTACTTC. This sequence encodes CASSDGPWVEQYF.

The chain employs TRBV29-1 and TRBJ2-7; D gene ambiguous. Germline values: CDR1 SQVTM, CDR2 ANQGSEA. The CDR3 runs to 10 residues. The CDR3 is CRRVRIPQYF. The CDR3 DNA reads TGCAGACGAGTACGGATACCCCAGTACTTC.

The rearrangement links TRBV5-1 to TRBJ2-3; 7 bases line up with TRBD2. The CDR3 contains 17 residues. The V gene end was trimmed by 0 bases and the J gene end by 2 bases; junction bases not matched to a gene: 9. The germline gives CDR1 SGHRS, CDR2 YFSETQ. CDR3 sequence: CASSLAGASGNTDTQYF. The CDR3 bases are TGCGCCAGCAGCTTGGCCGGGGCTAGCGGAAACACAGATACGCAGTATTTT.

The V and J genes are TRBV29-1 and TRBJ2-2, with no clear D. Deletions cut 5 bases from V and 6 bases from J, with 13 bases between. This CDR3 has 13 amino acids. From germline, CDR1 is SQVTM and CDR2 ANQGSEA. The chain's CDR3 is CSVREVIAGELFF. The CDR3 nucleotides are TGCAGCGTTCGCGAGGTTATAGCCGGGGAGCTGTTTTTT.

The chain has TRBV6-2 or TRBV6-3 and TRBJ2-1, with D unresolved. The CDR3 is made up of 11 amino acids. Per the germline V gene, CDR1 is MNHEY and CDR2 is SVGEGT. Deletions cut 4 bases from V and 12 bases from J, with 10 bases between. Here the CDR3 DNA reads TGTGCCAGCAGTTTTGGGCAATTGCAGTTCTTC. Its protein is CASSFGQLQFF.

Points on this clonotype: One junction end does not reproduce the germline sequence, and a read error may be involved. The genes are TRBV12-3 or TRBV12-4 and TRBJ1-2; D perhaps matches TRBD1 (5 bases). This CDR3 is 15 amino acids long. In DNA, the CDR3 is TGTGCCAGCCGCCTGGGGCTAGGCAGCCTGTATGGCTACAACTTC. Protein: CASRLGLGSLYGYNF.

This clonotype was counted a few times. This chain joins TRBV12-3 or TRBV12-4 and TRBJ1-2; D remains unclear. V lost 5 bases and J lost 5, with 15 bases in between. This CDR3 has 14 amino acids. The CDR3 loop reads CASSAIGPTYGYTF. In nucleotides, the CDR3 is TGTGCCAGCAGTGCCATCGGACCGACTTATGGCTACACCTTC.

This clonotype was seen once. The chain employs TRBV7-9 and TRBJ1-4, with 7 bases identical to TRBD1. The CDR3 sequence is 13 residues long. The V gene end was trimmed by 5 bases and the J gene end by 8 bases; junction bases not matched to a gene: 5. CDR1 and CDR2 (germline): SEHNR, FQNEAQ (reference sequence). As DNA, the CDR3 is TGTGCCAGCAGCCCACAGGGGAAGGAAAAACTGTTTTTT. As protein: CASSPQGKEKLFF.

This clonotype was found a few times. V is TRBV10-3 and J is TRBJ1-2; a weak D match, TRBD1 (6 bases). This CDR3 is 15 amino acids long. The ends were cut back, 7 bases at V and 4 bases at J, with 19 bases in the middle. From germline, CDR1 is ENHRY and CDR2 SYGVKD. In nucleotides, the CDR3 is TGTGCCATCACCGACGCGGGGGGCGCGGGCTATGGCTACACCTTC. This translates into CAITDAGGAGYGYTF.